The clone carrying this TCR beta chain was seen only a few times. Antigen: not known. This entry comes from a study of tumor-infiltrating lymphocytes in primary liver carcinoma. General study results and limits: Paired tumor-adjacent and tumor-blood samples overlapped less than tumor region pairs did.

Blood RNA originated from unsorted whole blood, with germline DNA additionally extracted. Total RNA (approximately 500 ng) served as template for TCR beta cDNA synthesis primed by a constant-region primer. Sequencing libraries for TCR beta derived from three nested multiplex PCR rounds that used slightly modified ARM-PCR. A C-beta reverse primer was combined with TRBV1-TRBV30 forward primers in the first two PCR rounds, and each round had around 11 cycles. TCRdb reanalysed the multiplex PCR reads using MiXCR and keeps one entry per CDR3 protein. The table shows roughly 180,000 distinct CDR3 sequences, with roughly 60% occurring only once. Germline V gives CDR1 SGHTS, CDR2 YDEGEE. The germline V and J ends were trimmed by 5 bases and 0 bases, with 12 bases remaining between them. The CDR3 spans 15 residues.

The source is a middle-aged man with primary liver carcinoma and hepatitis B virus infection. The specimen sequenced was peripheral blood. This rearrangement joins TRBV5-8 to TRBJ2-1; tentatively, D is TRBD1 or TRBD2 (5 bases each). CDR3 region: CASRGRGSSYNEQFF. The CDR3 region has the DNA TGTGCCAGCAGGGGACGGGGAAGCTCCTACAATGAGCAGTTCTTC.